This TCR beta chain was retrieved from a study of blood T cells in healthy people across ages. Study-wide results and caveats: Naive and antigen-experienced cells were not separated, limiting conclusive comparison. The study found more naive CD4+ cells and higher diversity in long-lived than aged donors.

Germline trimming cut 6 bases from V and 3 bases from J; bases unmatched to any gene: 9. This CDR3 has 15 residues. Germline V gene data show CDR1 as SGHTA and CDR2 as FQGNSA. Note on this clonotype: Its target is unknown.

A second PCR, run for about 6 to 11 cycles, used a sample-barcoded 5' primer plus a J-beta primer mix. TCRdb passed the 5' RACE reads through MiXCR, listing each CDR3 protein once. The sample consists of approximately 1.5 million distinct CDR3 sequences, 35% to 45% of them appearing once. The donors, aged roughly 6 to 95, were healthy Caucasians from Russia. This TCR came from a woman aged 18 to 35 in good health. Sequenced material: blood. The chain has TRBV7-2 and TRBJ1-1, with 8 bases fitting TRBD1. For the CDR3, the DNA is TGTGCCAGCAGGAATCAGGGGGCGCTGGACACTGAAGCTTTCTTT. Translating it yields CASRNQGALDTEAFF. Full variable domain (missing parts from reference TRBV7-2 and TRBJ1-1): GAGVSQSPSNKVTEKGKDVELRCDPISGHTALYWYRQSLGQGLEFLIYFQGNSAPDKSGLPSDRFSAERTGGSVSTLTIQRTQQEDSAVYLCASRNQGALDTEAFFGQGTRLTVV.